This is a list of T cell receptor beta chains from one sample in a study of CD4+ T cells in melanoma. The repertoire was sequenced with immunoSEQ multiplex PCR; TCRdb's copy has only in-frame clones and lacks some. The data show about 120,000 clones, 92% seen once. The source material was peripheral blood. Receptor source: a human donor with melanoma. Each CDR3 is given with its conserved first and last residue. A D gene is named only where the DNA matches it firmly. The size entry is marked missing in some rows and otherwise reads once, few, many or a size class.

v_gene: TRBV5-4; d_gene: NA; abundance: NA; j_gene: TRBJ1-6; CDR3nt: TGTGCCAGCAGCTTGGGGAGCTCCTATAATTCACCCCTCCACTTT; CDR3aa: CASSLGSSYNSPLHF
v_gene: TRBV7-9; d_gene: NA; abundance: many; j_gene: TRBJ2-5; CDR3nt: TGTGCCAGCAGCCAGGCGGAGACCCAGTACTTC; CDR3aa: CASSQAETQYF
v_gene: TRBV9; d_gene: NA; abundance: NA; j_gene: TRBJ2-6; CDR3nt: TGTGCCAGCAGCGTGGTAGGCTCTGGGGCCAACGTCCTGACTTTC; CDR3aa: CASSVVGSGANVLTF
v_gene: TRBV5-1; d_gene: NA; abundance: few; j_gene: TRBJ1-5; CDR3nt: TGCGCCAGCAGCTTGGAGAGTCAGCCCCAGCATTTT; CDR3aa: CASSLESQPQHF
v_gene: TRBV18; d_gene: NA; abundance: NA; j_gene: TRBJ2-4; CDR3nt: TGTGCCAGCTCACCAGGAGGCCAAATTCAGTACTTC; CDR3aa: CASSPGGQIQYF
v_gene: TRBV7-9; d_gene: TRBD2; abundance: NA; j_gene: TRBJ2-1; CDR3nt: TGTGCCAGCAGCCTTCCTAGCGGGAGAAATGAGCAGTTCTTC; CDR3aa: CASSLPSGRNEQFF
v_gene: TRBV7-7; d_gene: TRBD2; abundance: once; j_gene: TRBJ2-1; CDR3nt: TGTGCCAGCAGCCCAACCCGTGGGGGGGACGAGGGCTACAATGAGCAGTTCTTC; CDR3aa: CASSPTRGGDEGYNEQFF
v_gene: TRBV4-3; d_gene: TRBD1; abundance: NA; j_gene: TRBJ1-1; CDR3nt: TGCGCCAGCAGCCACAGACAGGGCACTGAAGCTTTCTTT; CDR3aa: CASSHRQGTEAFF
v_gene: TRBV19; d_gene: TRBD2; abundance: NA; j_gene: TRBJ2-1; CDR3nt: TGTGCCAGTAGTAAAGGGCTAGCGGGGGTCAATGAGCAGTTCTTC; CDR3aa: CASSKGLAGVNEQFF
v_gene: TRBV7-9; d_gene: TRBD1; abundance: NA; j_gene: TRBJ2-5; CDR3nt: TGTGCCAGCAGCCCGGGACAGGGTGGACGAGAAGAGACCCAGTACTTC; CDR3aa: CASSPGQGGREETQYF
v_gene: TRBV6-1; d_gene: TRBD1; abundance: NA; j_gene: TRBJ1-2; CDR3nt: TGTGCCAGCAGTGAAGCGACTTATCGACAGGGCGAAACTGGTGGCTACACCTTC; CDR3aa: CASSEATYRQGETGGYTF
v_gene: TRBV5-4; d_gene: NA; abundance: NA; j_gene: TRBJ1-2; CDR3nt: TGTGCCAGCAGCTTGGGAGGGGGGGACTATGGCTACACCTTC; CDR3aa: CASSLGGGDYGYTF
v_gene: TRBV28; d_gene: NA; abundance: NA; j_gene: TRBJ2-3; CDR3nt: TGTGCCAGCAGTTTCCCCCGGGGTCCGAAGACAGATACGCAGTATTTT; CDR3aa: CASSFPRGPKTDTQYF
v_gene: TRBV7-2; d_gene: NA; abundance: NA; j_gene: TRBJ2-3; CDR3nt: TGTGCCAGCAGCTTTTCTTCGGGGGCCCCTAGCACAGATACGCAGTATTTT; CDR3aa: CASSFSSGAPSTDTQYF
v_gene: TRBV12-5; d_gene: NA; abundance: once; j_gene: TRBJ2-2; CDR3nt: TGTGCTAGTTCCCGAGATACCGGGGAGCTGTTTTTT; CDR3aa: CASSRDTGELFF
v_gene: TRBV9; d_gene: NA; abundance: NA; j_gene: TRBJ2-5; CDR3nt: TGTGCCAGCAGCGCCACGGGGGAGACCCAGTACTTC; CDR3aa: CASSATGETQYF
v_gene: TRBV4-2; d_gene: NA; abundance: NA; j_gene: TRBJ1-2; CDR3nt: TGTGCCAGCAGCCAAGAAGCCACAGGGCGCTATGGCTACACCTTC; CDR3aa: CASSQEATGRYGYTF
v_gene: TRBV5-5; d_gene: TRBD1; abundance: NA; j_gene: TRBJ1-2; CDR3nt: TGTGCCAGCAGCCCCGACAGGGGTAACTATGGCTACACCTTC; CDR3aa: CASSPDRGNYGYTF
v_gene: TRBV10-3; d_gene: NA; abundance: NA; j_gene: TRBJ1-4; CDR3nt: TGTGCCATCAGTGCTTACTCAGAAAAACTGTTTTTT; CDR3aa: CAISAYSEKLFF
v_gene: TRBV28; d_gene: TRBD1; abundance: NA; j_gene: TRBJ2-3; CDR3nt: TGTGCCAGCAGCCAAATAAGCACCGGACAGGGGGCTTTGGATACGCAGTATTTT; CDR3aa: CASSQISTGQGALDTQYF
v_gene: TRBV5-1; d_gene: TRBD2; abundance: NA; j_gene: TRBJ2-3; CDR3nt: TGCGCCAGCAGCGAAACTAGCGGGGGGGGCACAGATACGCAGTATTTT; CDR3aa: CASSETSGGGTDTQYF
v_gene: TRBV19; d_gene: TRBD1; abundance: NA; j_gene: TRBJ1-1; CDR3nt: TGTGCCAGTGATTCCAGGGGGCGGATGAACACTGAAGCTTTCTTT; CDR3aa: CASDSRGRMNTEAFF
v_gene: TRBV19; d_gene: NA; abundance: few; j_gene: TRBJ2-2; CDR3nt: TGTGCCAGCAGGCCCTCCGGGGCCGGGGAGCTGTTTTTT; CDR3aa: CASRPSGAGELFF
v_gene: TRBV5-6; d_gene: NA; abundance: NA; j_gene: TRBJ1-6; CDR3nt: TGTGCCAGCAGCTTGGGTGGCCAGGGTTGGTCACCCCTCCACTTT; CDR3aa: CASSLGGQGWSPLHF
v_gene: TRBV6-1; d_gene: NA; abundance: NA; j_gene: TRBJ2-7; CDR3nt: TGTGCCAGCAGTGAAGACGAATTCCCCTACGAGCAGTACTTC; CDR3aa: CASSEDEFPYEQYF
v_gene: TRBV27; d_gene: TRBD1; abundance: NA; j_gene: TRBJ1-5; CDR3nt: TGTGCCAGCAGTTTAAGTCCATTGGCGACAGGGGTGTCTCAGCCCCAGCATTTT; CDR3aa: CASSLSPLATGVSQPQHF
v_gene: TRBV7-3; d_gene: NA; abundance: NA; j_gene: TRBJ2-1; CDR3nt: TGTGCCAGCAGCTTAACTAGCGCTAATGAGCAGTTCTTC; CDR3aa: CASSLTSANEQFF
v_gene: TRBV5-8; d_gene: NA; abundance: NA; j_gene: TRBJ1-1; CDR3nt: TGTGCCAGCAGCTTGGGGACACCAGTGGGGGGAGCTTTCTTT; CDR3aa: CASSLGTPVGGAFF
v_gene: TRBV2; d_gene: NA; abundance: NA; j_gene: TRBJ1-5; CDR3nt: TGTGCCAGCAGCTATCAGACAGGAGACAATCAGCCCCAGCATTTT; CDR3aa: CASSYQTGDNQPQHF
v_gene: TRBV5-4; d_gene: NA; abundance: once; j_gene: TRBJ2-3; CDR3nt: TGTGCCAGCAGCTTGACCGTTACAGATACGCAGTATTTT; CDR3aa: CASSLTVTDTQYF
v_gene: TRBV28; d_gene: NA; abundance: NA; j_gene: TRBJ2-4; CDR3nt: TGTGCCAGCAGTTTATTCGGTCCGCTAGCCAAAAACATTCAGTACTTC; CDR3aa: CASSLFGPLAKNIQYF
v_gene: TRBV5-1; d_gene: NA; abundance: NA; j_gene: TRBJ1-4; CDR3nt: TGCGCCTGCCGGGGGGGGAGTGGAACTAATGAAAAACTGTTTTTT; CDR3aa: CACRGGSGTNEKLFF
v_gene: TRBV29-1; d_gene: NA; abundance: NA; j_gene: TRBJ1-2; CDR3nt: TGCAGCGTTGAAGATCCGGGCAGAGCAGGTGGCTACACCTTC; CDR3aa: CSVEDPGRAGGYTF
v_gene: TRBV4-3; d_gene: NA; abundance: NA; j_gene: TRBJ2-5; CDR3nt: TGCGCCAGCAGCCAAGATAGTAGTAGGGAGACCCAGTACTTC; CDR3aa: CASSQDSSRETQYF
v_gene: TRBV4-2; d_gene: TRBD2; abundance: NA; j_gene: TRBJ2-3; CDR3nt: TGTGCCAGCAGCAGCAGGGGCGGGGGGAACACAGATACGCAGTATTTT; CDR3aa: CASSSRGGGNTDTQYF
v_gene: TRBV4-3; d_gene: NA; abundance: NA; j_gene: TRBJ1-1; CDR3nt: TGCGCCAGCAGCCAGGACGACAGATTGAACACTGAAGCTTTCTTT; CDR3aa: CASSQDDRLNTEAFF
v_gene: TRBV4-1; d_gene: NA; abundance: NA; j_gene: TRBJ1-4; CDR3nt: TGCGCCAGCAGCCAGGAGAAGCGGACTAATGAAAAACTGTTTTTT; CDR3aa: CASSQEKRTNEKLFF
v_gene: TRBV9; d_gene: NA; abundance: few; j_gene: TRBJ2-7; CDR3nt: TGTGCCAGCGACACCTACGAGCAGTACTTC; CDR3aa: CASDTYEQYF
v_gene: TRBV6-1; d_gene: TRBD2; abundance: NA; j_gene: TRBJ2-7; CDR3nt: TGTGCCAGCAGTGAAAGAGACATAGCGGGCTACGAGCAGTACTTC; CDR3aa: CASSERDIAGYEQYF
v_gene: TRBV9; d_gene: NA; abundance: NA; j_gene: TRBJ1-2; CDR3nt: TGTGCCAGCAGCGTAGCTGGGGAAGGCTATGGCTACACCTTC; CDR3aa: CASSVAGEGYGYTF
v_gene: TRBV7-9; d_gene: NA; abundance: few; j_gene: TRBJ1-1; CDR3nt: TGTGCCAGCAGCGTAATCCTGAACACTGAAGCTTTCTTT; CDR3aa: CASSVILNTEAFF
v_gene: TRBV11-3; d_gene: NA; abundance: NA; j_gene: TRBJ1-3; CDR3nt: TGTGCCAGCAGCACAGGTTCTGGAAACACCATATATTTT; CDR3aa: CASSTGSGNTIYF
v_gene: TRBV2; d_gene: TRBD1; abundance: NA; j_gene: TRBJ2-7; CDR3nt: TGTGCCAGCCAGGGACAGAGGAGCTCCTACGAGCAGTACTTC; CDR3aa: CASQGQRSSYEQYF
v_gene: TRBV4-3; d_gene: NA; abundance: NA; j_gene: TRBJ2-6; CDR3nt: TGCGCCAGCAGCCCCGAGTGGGCCAACGTCCTGACTTTC; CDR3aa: CASSPEWANVLTF
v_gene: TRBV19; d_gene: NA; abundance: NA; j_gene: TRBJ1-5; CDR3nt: TGTGCCAGTAGTATGGAGGGGGGGGATCAGCCCCAGCATTTT; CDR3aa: CASSMEGGDQPQHF
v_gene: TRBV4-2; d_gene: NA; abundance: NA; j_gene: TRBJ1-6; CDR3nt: TGTGCCAGCAGCCTGGTTGGGGTGGGATCACCCCTCCACTTT; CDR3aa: CASSLVGVGSPLHF
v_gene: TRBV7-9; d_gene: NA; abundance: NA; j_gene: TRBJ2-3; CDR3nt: TGTGCCAGCAGCTTAAATCGGGGGTCCACAGATACGCAGTATTTT; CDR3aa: CASSLNRGSTDTQYF
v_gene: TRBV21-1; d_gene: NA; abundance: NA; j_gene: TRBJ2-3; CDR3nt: TGTGCCAGCAGCAAAGAGGGACTAGCGGCCACAGATACGCAGTATTTT; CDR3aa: CASSKEGLAATDTQYF
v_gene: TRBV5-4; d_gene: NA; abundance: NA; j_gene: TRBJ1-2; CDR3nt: TGTGCCAGCAGCTTGGACCTTACCATTGGCTATGGCTACACCTTC; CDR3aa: CASSLDLTIGYGYTF
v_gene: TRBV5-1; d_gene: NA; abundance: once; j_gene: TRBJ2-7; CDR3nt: TGCGCCAGCAGCTTGAACCCCGGGGGGCAGGGGGTGACTACCTCCTACGAGCAGTACTTC; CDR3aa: CASSLNPGGQGVTTSYEQYF
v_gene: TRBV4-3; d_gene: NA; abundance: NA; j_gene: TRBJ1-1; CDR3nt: TGCGCCAGCAGCCAAGATGCCGGGGTATTGAACACTGAAGCTTTCTTT; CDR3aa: CASSQDAGVLNTEAFF
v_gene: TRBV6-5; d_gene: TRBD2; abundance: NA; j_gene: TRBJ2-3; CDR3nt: TGTGCCAGCAGTTACGCTACTAGCGGCACAGATACGCAGTATTTT; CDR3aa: CASSYATSGTDTQYF
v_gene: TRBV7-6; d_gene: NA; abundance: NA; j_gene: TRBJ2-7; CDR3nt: TGTGCCAGCAGCTTAGGCCACTACTCTTCCTACGAGCAGTACTTC; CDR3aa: CASSLGHYSSYEQYF
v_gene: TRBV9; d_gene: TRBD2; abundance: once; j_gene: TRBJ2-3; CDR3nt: TGTGCCAGCAGCCCCTTAGCGGGAGAAAGGAATACGCAGTATTTT; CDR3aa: CASSPLAGERNTQYF
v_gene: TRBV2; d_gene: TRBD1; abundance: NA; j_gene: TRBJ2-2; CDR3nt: TGTGCCAGCAGTTCCGGGACAGGGCGGGGGGAGCTGTTTTTT; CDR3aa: CASSSGTGRGELFF
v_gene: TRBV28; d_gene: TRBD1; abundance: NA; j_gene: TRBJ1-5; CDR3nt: TGTGCCAGCAGCCAGGGGGCGCGGGATCAGCCCCAGCATTTT; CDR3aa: CASSQGARDQPQHF
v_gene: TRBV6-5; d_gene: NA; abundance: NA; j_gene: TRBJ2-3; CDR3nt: TGTGCCAGCAGTAGGAGCACAGATACGCAGTATTTT; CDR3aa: CASSRSTDTQYF
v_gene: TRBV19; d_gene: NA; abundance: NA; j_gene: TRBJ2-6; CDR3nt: TGTGCCAGTAGTATCCCGGGCTTCGGTGGGGCCAACGTCCTGACTTTC; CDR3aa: CASSIPGFGGANVLTF
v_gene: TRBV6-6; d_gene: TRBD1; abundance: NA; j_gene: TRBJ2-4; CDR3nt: TGTGCCAGCGTGGACAGGGTCGGCAAAAACATTCAGTACTTC; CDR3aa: CASVDRVGKNIQYF
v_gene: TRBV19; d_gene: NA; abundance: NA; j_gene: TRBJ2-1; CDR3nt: TGTGCCAGTAGTCGCATCACAGGGTTGGGATACTACAATGAGCAGTTCTTC; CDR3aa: CASSRITGLGYYNEQFF